This entry lists 9 T cell receptor beta chains sequenced from one sample in a study of cytomegalovirus exposure and HLA in healthy donors. Here immunoSEQ multiplex PCR was the method, and the copy in TCRdb shows in-frame clones only, minus some. Of 150,000 to 250,000 clones in the sample, 84% are singletons; the top ten hold around an eighth. The sample comprised PBMCs. The receptor set was obtained from a woman aged 30 to 39 in good health and CMV-seropositive.

The rearrangement joins TRBV19 to TRBJ2-7; 10 nucleotides agree with TRBD2. This CDR3 region has 15 residues. Looked up from germline, CDR1 is LNHDA and CDR2 is SQIVND (reference sequence). The ends lost 6 bases at V and 0 bases at J; junction bases unmatched: 5. The CDR3 protein is CASRTSGASSYEQYF. The CDR3 bases are TGTGCCAGTAGAACTAGCGGGGCTAGCTCCTACGAGCAGTACTTC.

CDR3 residues: CASSVPGSYEQYF. The CDR3 coding sequence is TGTGCCAGCAGCGTACCAGGATCCTACGAGCAGTACTTC. The rearrangement joins TRBV25-1 to TRBJ2-7; D is uncertain. Between the trimmed V and J ends, which lost 6 bases and 1 base, there was a span of 10 bases. The germline V gene has CDR1 MGHDK and CDR2 SYGVNS. This CDR3 region has 13 residues.

Only a few counts were recorded for this clone. This chain connects TRBV5-1 to TRBJ2-1; weak D call: TRBD2 (6 bases). The CDR3 is made up of 13 amino acids. Germline V lookup: CDR1 SGHRS, CDR2 YFSETQ. V lost 4 bases, J lost 5 bases, and 10 bases lay in between. The CDR3 DNA reads as TGCGCCAGCAGCCTGGGACTCAACAATGAGCAGTTCTTC. This encodes CASSLGLNNEQFF.

The table lists this clone with a count of one. The sample contains more than one DNA sequence encoding this CDR3. The chain joins TRBV29-1 to TRBJ1-1; D is unclear. The CDR3 sequence is 14 residues long. Trimming left V 5 bases short and J 1 base short, with 14 bases between. Germline CDR1 reads SQVTM; CDR2 reads ANQGSEA. The CDR3 reads CSVLGGSQNTEAFF. The CDR3 region has the DNA TGCAGCGTTCTGGGAGGGAGCCAGAACACTGAAGCTTTCTTT.

The V call is TRBV27, the J call TRBJ2-1; tentatively, D is TRBD1 (6 bases). CDR1 and CDR2 from the germline V gene are MNHEY and SMNVEV (reference sequence). Trimming pared 10 bases from V and 4 bases from J, leaving 14 bases between. The CDR3 extends over 13 amino acids. The CDR3, as DNA: TGTGCCACCGGTGGGACACTTTACAATGAGCAGTTCTTC. Its translation is CATGGTLYNEQFF.

The chain joins TRBV28 to TRBJ1-4; unclear D gene. This CDR3 is built from 11 residues. Germline loops: CDR1 MDHEN, CDR2 SYDVKM. V was shortened by 10 bases and J by 4 bases, with 7 bases between the two germline ends. The CDR3 here is CATLSNEKLFF. CDR3 DNA: TGTGCCACCCTGAGTAATGAAAAACTGTTTTTT.

V gene TRBV19 combines with J gene TRBJ2-1; TRBD2 matches at 11 bases. The V gene's germline CDR1 is LNHDA and CDR2 SQIVND (reference sequence). The CDR3 spans 15 residues. Trimming removed 5 bases from V and 7 bases from J; junction bases left unmatched: 7. The CDR3 loop is CASSRLAGRLNEQFF. The CDR3 DNA follows: TGTGCCAGTAGTCGACTAGCGGGAAGGTTGAATGAGCAGTTCTTC.

The chain employs TRBV5-1 and TRBJ2-5; a possible D gene is TRBD2 (5 bases). Per the germline V gene, CDR1 is SGHRS and CDR2 is YFSETQ. Trimming pared 3 bases from V and 5 bases from J, leaving 11 bases between. This CDR3 region has 13 residues. CDR3 residues: CASSSLTGETQYF. The CDR3 region has the DNA TGCGCCAGCAGCTCCTTAACGGGGGAGACCCAGTACTTC.

The chain joins TRBV29-1 to TRBJ2-6; a weak D match, TRBD1 (5 bases). The V end was cut by 4 bases, the J end by 0 bases, with 16 bases between. In germline, CDR1 is SQVTM, CDR2 ANQGSEA. The CDR3 has 17 residues. The CDR3 protein is CSVGGALGSSGANVLTF. The CDR3 DNA sequence: TGCAGCGTTGGGGGCGCTTTGGGCAGCTCTGGGGCCAACGTCCTGACTTTC. Combining the CDR3 with reference TRBV29-1 and TRBJ2-6 gives the whole variable domain SAVISQKPSRDICQRGTSLTIQCQVDSQVTMMFWYRQQPGQSLTLIATANQGSEATYESGFVIDKFPISRPNLTFSTLTVSNMSPEDSSIYLCSVGGALGSSGANVLTFGAGSRLTVL.